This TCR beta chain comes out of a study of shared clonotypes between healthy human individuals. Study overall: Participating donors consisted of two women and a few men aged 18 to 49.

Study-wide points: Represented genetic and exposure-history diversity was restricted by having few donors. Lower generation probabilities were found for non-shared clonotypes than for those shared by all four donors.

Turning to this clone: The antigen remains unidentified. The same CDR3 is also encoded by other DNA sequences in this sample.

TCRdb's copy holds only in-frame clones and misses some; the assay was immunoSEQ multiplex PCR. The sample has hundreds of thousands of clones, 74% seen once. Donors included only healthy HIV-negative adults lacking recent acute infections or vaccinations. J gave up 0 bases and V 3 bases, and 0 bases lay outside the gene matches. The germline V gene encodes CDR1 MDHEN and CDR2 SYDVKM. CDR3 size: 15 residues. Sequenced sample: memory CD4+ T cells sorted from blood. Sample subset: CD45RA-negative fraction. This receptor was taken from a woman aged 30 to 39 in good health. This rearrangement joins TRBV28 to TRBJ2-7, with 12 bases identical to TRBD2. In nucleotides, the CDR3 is TGTGCCAGCAGTTTGACTAGCGGGAGCTCCTACGAGCAGTACTTC. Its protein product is CASSLTSGSSYEQYF.